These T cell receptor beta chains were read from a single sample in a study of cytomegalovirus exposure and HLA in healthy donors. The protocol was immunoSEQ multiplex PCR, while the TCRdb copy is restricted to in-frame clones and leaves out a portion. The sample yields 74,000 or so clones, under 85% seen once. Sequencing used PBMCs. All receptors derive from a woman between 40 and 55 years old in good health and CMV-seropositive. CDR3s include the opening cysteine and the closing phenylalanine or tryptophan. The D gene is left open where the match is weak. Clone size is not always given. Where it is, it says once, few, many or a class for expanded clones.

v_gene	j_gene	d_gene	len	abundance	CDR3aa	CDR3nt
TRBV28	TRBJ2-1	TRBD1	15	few	CASSFRAGGSNEQFF	TGTGCCAGCAGTTTCCGTGCAGGGGGTTCCAATGAGCAGTTCTTC
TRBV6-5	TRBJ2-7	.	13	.	CASSGRAQYEQYF	TGTGCCAGCAGTGGGAGAGCCCAATACGAGCAGTACTTC
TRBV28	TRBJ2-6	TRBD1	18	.	CASSDDRVGDSGANVLTF	TGTGCCAGCAGTGACGACAGGGTGGGAGACTCTGGGGCCAACGTCCTGACTTTC
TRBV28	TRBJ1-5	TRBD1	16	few	CATSPSGRGGNQPQHF	TGTGCCACCTCACCGTCTGGCAGGGGGGGCAATCAGCCCCAGCATTTT
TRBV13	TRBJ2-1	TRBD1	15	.	CASSLEGANGIEQFF	TGTGCCAGCAGCTTAGAGGGGGCCAATGGTATTGAGCAGTTCTTC
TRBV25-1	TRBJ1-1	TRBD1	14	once	CASIKGQGSSEAFF	TGTGCCAGCATTAAGGGACAGGGCAGTTCTGAAGCTTTCTTT
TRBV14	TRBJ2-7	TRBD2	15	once	CASSQAGLAVYEQYF	TGTGCCAGCAGCCAAGCAGGACTAGCAGTCTACGAGCAGTACTTC
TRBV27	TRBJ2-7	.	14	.	CASSLVAGRGEQYF	TGTGCCAGCAGTTTAGTGGCGGGGCGGGGCGAGCAGTACTTC
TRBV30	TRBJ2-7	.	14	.	CACTSGTVNYEQYF	TGTGCCTGTACCTCCGGGACTGTCAACTACGAGCAGTACTTC
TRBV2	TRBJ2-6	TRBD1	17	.	CASRPTGAPSGANVLTF	TGTGCCAGCAGACCCACAGGGGCACCCTCTGGGGCCAACGTCCTGACTTTC
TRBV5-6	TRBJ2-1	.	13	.	CASSPPGGNEQFF	TGTGCCAGCAGCCCCCCCGGGGGCAATGAGCAGTTCTTC
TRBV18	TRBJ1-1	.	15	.	CASSPFGGVNTEAFF	TGTGCCAGCTCACCTTTCGGGGGTGTGAACACTGAAGCTTTCTTT
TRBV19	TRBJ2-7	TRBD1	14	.	CASSTDRVSYEQYF	TGTGCCAGTAGTACCGACAGGGTCTCCTACGAGCAGTACTTC
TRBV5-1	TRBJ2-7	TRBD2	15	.	CASSFLAGGQYEQYF	TGCGCCAGCAGCTTTTTGGCGGGAGGGCAATACGAGCAGTACTTC
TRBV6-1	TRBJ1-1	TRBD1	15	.	CASSDRGQMNTEAFF	TGTGCCAGCAGTGACCGGGGACAGATGAACACTGAAGCTTTCTTT
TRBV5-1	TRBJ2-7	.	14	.	CASSLAGSRNEQYF	TGCGCCAGCAGCTTGGCCGGGAGTAGGAACGAGCAGTACTTC
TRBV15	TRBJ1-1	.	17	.	CATSRVSFELLNTEAFF	TGTGCCACCAGCAGAGTTTCCTTCGAGCTACTGAACACTGAAGCTTTCTTT
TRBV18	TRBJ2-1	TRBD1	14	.	CASSPQPGGNEQFF	TGTGCCAGCTCACCACAACCAGGGGGCAATGAGCAGTTCTTC
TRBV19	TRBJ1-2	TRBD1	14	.	CASSTDRASAGYTF	TGTGCCAGTAGTACCGACAGGGCGTCCGCTGGCTACACCTTC
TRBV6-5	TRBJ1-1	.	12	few	CASSPGRTEAFF	TGTGCCAGCAGTCCCGGGAGGACTGAAGCTTTCTTT
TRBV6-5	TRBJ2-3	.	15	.	CASSRRGAGRDTQYF	TGTGCCAGCAGTCGACGGGGGGCCGGTCGAGATACGCAGTATTTT
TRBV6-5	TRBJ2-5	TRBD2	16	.	CASSYSVAGDRETQYF	TGTGCCAGCAGTTACTCTGTAGCGGGAGACCGAGAGACCCAGTACTTC
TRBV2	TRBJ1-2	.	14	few	CASSGRPSGYGYTF	TGTGCCAGCAGTGGGCGGCCTAGCGGCTATGGCTACACCTTC
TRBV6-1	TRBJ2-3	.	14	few	CASSVTGYTDTQYF	TGTGCCAGCAGTGTAACAGGGTACACAGATACGCAGTATTTT
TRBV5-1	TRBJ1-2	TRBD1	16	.	CASSLVGQGEAYGYTF	TGCGCCAGCAGCTTGGTCGGACAGGGCGAGGCCTATGGCTACACCTTC
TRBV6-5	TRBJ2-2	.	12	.	CASSYDYGELFF	TGTGCCAGCAGTTACGACTACGGGGAGCTGTTTTTT
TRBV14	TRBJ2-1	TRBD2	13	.	CASSYGLVNEQFF	TGTGCCAGCAGCTATGGACTAGTCAATGAGCAGTTCTTC
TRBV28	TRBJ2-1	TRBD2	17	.	CASSLPLAGGKDYEQFF	TGTGCCAGCAGCTTACCACTAGCGGGAGGAAAGGACTATGAGCAGTTCTTC
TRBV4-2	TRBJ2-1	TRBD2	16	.	CASSQVWASGRNEQFF	TGTGCCAGCAGCCAAGTATGGGCTAGCGGGAGGAATGAGCAGTTCTTC
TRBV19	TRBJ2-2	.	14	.	CASSISANTGELFF	TGTGCCAGTAGTATTTCAGCGAACACCGGGGAGCTGTTTTTT
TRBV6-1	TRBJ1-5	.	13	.	CASSLRQGQPQHF	TGTGCCAGCAGCCTCAGGCAGGGCCAGCCCCAGCATTTT
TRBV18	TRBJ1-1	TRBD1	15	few	CASSPRQGAGTEAFF	TGTGCCAGCTCACCACGCCAGGGGGCTGGGACTGAAGCTTTCTTT
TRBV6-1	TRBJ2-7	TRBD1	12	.	CASKGGIAEQYF	TGTGCCAGCAAAGGGGGCATCGCCGAGCAGTACTTC
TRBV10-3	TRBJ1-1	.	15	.	CAIRSTGTPGTEAFF	TGTGCCATCAGGTCAACCGGGACACCTGGCACTGAAGCTTTCTTT
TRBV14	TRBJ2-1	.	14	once	CASSHDRTYNEQFF	TGTGCCAGCAGCCACGACAGGACCTACAATGAGCAGTTCTTC
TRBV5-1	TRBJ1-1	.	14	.	CASSSSRGITEAFF	TGCGCCAGCAGCTCGTCCCGGGGGATCACTGAAGCTTTCTTT
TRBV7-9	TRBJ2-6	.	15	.	CASSWTAPGANVLTF	TGTGCCAGCAGCTGGACTGCCCCTGGGGCCAACGTCCTGACTTTC
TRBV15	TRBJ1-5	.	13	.	CATRGERDQPQHF	TGTGCCACCCGGGGGGAACGGGATCAGCCCCAGCATTTT
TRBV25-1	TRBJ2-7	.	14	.	CASSEGQFLHEQYF	TGTGCCAGCAGTGAAGGGCAGTTCCTACACGAGCAGTACTTC
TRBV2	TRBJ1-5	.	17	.	CASSGLTGRDSNQPQHF	TGTGCCAGCAGCGGCCTCACAGGGAGAGATAGCAATCAGCCCCAGCATTTT
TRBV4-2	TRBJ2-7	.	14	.	CASSQDSGYYEQYF	TGTGCCAGCAGCCAAGATTCAGGGTACTACGAGCAGTACTTC